The rows below give T cell receptor beta chains drawn from one sample of a study of T-cell reconstitution after alpha-beta-depleted transplantation in children. TCRdb recomputed calls from the PCR reads with MiXCR, one row per CDR3 protein. The sample has around 960,000 distinct CDR3 sequences, 25% to 30% seen once; the top ten hold more than 25%. The sequencing used PBMCs, mostly from graft donor cells, collected 360 days after TCRalphabeta/CD19-depleted stem cell transplant. Receptors were obtained from a boy younger than two who had a stem cell transplant for SCID, so the T cells may come from the graft donor. CDR3s include the opening cysteine and the closing phenylalanine or tryptophan. The D gene is left open where the match is weak. A row's size may be missing; if present it is once, few, many or a size class.

abundance | j_gene | d_gene | v_gene | CDR3nt | CDR3aa
NA | TRBJ1-1 | NA | TRBV4-1 | TGCGCCAGCAGCCGCCTGGAGGGGGACACTGAAGCTTTCTTT | CASSRLEGDTEAFF
few | TRBJ1-2 | TRBD1 | TRBV5-1 | TGCGCCAGCAGCCTCGCCCGAGATGACAGGGTCGGCTACACCTTC | CASSLARDDRVGYTF
NA | TRBJ2-5 | TRBD2 | TRBV20-1 | TGCAGTGCTAGAGGAAGTAGCGGGAGGGAAGAGACCCAGTACTTC | CSARGSSGREETQYF
NA | TRBJ2-1 | NA | TRBV6-5 | TGTGCCAGCAGTTACGGAGGGACTGGCAATGAGCAGTTCTTC | CASSYGGTGNEQFF
NA | TRBJ2-5 | NA | TRBV5-6 | TGTGCCAGCAGCTTACGCCGGACCGTTACCCAAGAGACCCAGTACTTC | CASSLRRTVTQETQYF
once | TRBJ2-1 | TRBD1 | TRBV12-3/TRBV12-4 | TGTGCCAGCGGCGGGGGGACAGGGGATTACAATGAGCAGTTCTTC | CASGGGTGDYNEQFF
few | TRBJ2-1 | TRBD2 | TRBV4-3 | TGCGCCAGCAGCCAAGACCGACTAGCGGGGGGGTACAATGAGCAGTTCTTC | CASSQDRLAGGYNEQFF
few | TRBJ2-1 | NA | TRBV7-8 | TGTGCTCTGAGTAGAGCACTGGGTGCGAATGAGCAGTTCTTC | CALSRALGANEQFF
NA | TRBJ1-5 | NA | TRBV19 | TGTGCCAGTAGTGCCGCCGGGGGACCGAGGCAGCCCCAGCATTTT | CASSAAGGPRQPQHF
few | TRBJ2-5 | NA | TRBV4-3 | TGCGCCAGCAGCCAAGAGAGGGTGATCAAGACCCAGTACTTC | CASSQERVIKTQYF
few | TRBJ1-2 | NA | TRBV12-3/TRBV12-4 | TGTGCCAGCAGCCAGGGACTACCCTATGGCTACACCTTC | CASSQGLPYGYTF